Listed below are T cell receptor beta chains from one sample, sequenced in a study of beta chain features in type 1 diabetes. Here immunoSEQ multiplex PCR was the method, and the copy in TCRdb shows in-frame clones only, minus some. Among 35,000 to 45,000 clones, approximately 60% were seen once, and the ten largest hold 2% to 2.5%. Sequenced material: Tregs from blood. These receptors all come from a woman aged 25 to 39 in good health. Both conserved end residues are part of each CDR3. The order of the fields is CDR3 protein, CDR3 DNA, V gene, clone size, J gene, D gene. D genes are given only for firm matches. Clone size is stated in some rows and not others, as once, few, many or a class when expanded.

CDR3: CASSQGLADTQYF
DNA: TGCGCCAGCAGCCAAGGACTAGCAGATACGCAGTATTTT
V: TRBV4-3
size: NA
J: TRBJ2-3
D: NA

CDR3: CASSLAGGLGQETQYF
DNA: TGCGCCAGCAGCTTGGCTGGCGGACTGGGTCAAGAGACCCAGTACTTC
V: TRBV5-1
size: NA
J: TRBJ2-5
D: NA

CDR3: CASSEAGFEQYF
DNA: TGTGCCAGCAGTGAAGCGGGCTTCGAGCAGTACTTC
V: TRBV6-1
size: NA
J: TRBJ2-7
D: NA

CDR3: CAWSGGEYSNQPQHF
DNA: TGTGCCTGGAGTGGTGGGGAGTATAGCAATCAGCCCCAGCATTTT
V: TRBV30
size: NA
J: TRBJ1-5
D: NA

CDR3: CSVGRTSGRGGDTQYF
DNA: TGCAGCGTGGGCCGAACTAGCGGGAGAGGGGGAGATACGCAGTATTTT
V: TRBV29-1
size: NA
J: TRBJ2-3
D: TRBD2

CDR3: CASRLGDISQTEAFF
DNA: TGTGCCAGCAGACTGGGGGACATTTCCCAAACTGAAGCTTTCTTT
V: TRBV7-8
size: few
J: TRBJ1-1
D: NA

CDR3: CASSTTGSDTGELFF
DNA: TGTGCCAGCAGCACGACAGGGTCCGACACCGGGGAGCTGTTTTTT
V: TRBV6-6
size: NA
J: TRBJ2-2
D: TRBD1

CDR3: CASSLGRRVVNEQFF
DNA: TGTGCCAGCAGCTTAGGCCGGAGGGTAGTCAATGAGCAGTTCTTC
V: TRBV7-9
size: NA
J: TRBJ2-1
D: NA

CDR3: CASSPLTLNSYEQYF
DNA: TGTGCCAGCAGCCCCCTGACACTTAACTCCTACGAGCAGTACTTC
V: TRBV25-1
size: once
J: TRBJ2-7
D: NA

CDR3: CASSSLAGGRGSYEQYF
DNA: TGCGCCAGCAGCTCTTTAGCGGGAGGTCGGGGATCCTACGAGCAGTACTTC
V: TRBV5-1
size: NA
J: TRBJ2-7
D: TRBD2

CDR3: CSVEDHGGSSGYTF
DNA: TGCAGCGTTGAAGATCACGGGGGATCGTCCGGCTACACCTTC
V: TRBV29-1
size: few
J: TRBJ1-2
D: NA

CDR3: CASSPSGLYGYTF
DNA: TGTGCCAGCAGTCCCTCGGGACTCTATGGCTACACCTTC
V: TRBV6-4
size: NA
J: TRBJ1-2
D: NA

CDR3: CASSQGWTSGYNEQFF
DNA: TGCGCCAGCAGCCAAGGATGGACTAGTGGATACAATGAGCAGTTCTTC
V: TRBV4-3
size: NA
J: TRBJ2-1
D: TRBD2

CDR3: CASSLGQSYEQYF
DNA: TGTGCCAGCAGCTTGGGACAGTCCTACGAGCAGTACTTC
V: TRBV11-2
size: few
J: TRBJ2-7
D: TRBD1

CDR3: CASSQESGYEQYF
DNA: TGCGCCAGCAGCCAAGAAAGCGGCTACGAGCAGTACTTC
V: TRBV4-3
size: few
J: TRBJ2-7
D: NA

CDR3: CASSLESLAGDEQYF
DNA: TGTGCCAGCAGCTTAGAGAGCCTAGCGGGAGACGAGCAGTACTTC
V: TRBV7-2
size: few
J: TRBJ2-7
D: TRBD2

CDR3: CASSASGTSGSREQYF
DNA: TGTGCCAGCAGCGCAAGCGGGACTAGCGGGAGTAGAGAGCAGTACTTC
V: TRBV9
size: NA
J: TRBJ2-7
D: TRBD2

CDR3: CASSSGTSGTTGELFF
DNA: TGTGCCAGCAGTTCTGGGACTAGCGGGACGACCGGGGAGCTGTTTTTT
V: TRBV28
size: NA
J: TRBJ2-2
D: TRBD2

CDR3: CSVARSTDEKLFF
DNA: TGCAGCGTCGCCCGTAGTACTGATGAAAAACTGTTTTTT
V: TRBV29-1
size: NA
J: TRBJ1-4
D: NA

CDR3: CASTGQVNTEAFF
DNA: TGTGCCAGTACCGGACAGGTGAACACTGAAGCTTTCTTT
V: TRBV19
size: NA
J: TRBJ1-1
D: TRBD1

CDR3: CASSAQDTQHF
DNA: TGTGCCAGCAGTGCCCAGGATACCCAGCATTTT
V: TRBV6-1
size: few
J: TRBJ1-5
D: NA

CDR3: CASSFMRTSTDTQYF
DNA: TGTGCCAGCAGCTTTATGAGGACTAGCACAGATACGCAGTATTTT
V: TRBV7-9
size: NA
J: TRBJ2-3
D: NA

CDR3: CASSLAGREGTEAFF
DNA: TGCGCCAGCAGCTTGGCCGGAAGGGAGGGGACTGAAGCTTTCTTT
V: TRBV5-1
size: NA
J: TRBJ1-1
D: NA

CDR3: CSASGAGAYEQYF
DNA: TGCAGCGCCTCCGGCGCGGGGGCCTACGAGCAGTACTTC
V: TRBV29-1
size: NA
J: TRBJ2-7
D: TRBD2

CDR3: CASSLGGQGYEQYF
DNA: TGTGCCAGCAGCTTGGGCGGACAGGGTTACGAGCAGTACTTC
V: TRBV5-4
size: NA
J: TRBJ2-7
D: TRBD1

CDR3: CASRRMGQGSYEQYF
DNA: TGTGCCAGCCGGAGAATGGGACAGGGATCCTACGAGCAGTACTTC
V: TRBV18
size: few
J: TRBJ2-7
D: TRBD1

CDR3: CASIQHSYEQYF
DNA: TGTGCCAGCATACAGCATTCCTACGAGCAGTACTTC
V: TRBV6-1
size: few
J: TRBJ2-7
D: NA

CDR3: CASSLGRSSGERTQYF
DNA: TGTGCCAGCAGCTTAGGCCGGTCTAGCGGGGAGAGAACCCAGTACTTC
V: TRBV7-2
size: NA
J: TRBJ2-5
D: TRBD2

CDR3: CASSLGSPYEQYF
DNA: TGTGCCAGCAGTTTAGGCTCCCCCTACGAGCAGTACTTC
V: TRBV28
size: NA
J: TRBJ2-7
D: NA

CDR3: CASSDWGRVRVAFF
DNA: TGTGCCAGCAGTGATTGGGGGCGGGTTCGAGTAGCTTTCTTT
V: TRBV6-1
size: NA
J: TRBJ1-1
D: NA

CDR3: CASSFRPGGYEQYF
DNA: TGCGCCAGCAGCTTTAGGCCGGGAGGTTACGAGCAGTACTTC
V: TRBV5-1
size: once
J: TRBJ2-7
D: TRBD2

CDR3: CASKSPGYKQYF
DNA: TGTGCCAGCAAGTCCCCAGGGTATAAGCAGTACTTC
V: TRBV28
size: NA
J: TRBJ2-7
D: NA

CDR3: CASSQDGQGRKAFF
DNA: TGCGCCAGCAGCCAAGACGGGCAGGGAAGGAAAGCTTTCTTT
V: TRBV4-3
size: NA
J: TRBJ1-1
D: NA

CDR3: CASRRAGGLETQYF
DNA: TGTGCCAGCAGACGAGCGGGAGGGCTGGAGACCCAGTACTTC
V: TRBV6-5
size: few
J: TRBJ2-5
D: TRBD2

CDR3: CASSPQGIRAFF
DNA: TGTGCCAGCTCACCGCAGGGGATTCGGGCTTTCTTT
V: TRBV18
size: NA
J: TRBJ1-1
D: NA

CDR3: CASSLAAGADTQYF
DNA: TGTGCCAGCAGCTTAGCGGCCGGAGCGGATACGCAGTATTTT
V: TRBV7-2
size: NA
J: TRBJ2-3
D: NA

CDR3: CASSQSPSPLADPTEQYF
DNA: TGCGCCAGCAGCCAATCCCCTTCGCCTTTAGCGGACCCTACCGAGCAGTACTTC
V: TRBV4-3
size: NA
J: TRBJ2-7
D: NA

CDR3: CASSARGQWGYTF
DNA: TGTGCCAGTAGTGCCAGAGGCCAGTGGGGCTACACCTTC
V: TRBV19
size: NA
J: TRBJ1-2
D: NA

CDR3: CASSLGQLTTAQYF
DNA: TGTGCCAGCAGCCTAGGACAACTCACGACGGCCCAGTACTTC
V: TRBV2
size: NA
J: TRBJ2-5
D: NA

CDR3: CASSSVEWGSGSSYTGELFF
DNA: TGTGCCAGCAGCTCCGTTGAATGGGGCTCGGGCTCTTCATACACCGGGGAGCTGTTTTTT
V: TRBV7-3
size: few
J: TRBJ2-2
D: NA

CDR3: CAWPPGNEQFF
DNA: TGTGCCTGGCCCCCCGGCAATGAGCAGTTCTTC
V: TRBV30
size: NA
J: TRBJ2-1
D: NA

CDR3: CASSPLGRMSNQPQHF
DNA: TGTGCCAGCAGCCCACTAGGTCGGATGAGCAATCAGCCCCAGCATTTT
V: TRBV7-2
size: NA
J: TRBJ1-5
D: NA

CDR3: CASSRDRANTEAFF
DNA: TGTGCCAGCAGCCGAGACAGGGCTAACACTGAAGCTTTCTTT
V: TRBV6-5
size: NA
J: TRBJ1-1
D: TRBD1

CDR3: CASSLFVENTEAFF
DNA: TGCGCCAGCAGCTTGTTCGTAGAGAACACTGAAGCTTTCTTT
V: TRBV5-1
size: NA
J: TRBJ1-1
D: NA

CDR3: CASSRDSNTGELFF
DNA: TGTGCCAGCAGCCGGGACAGTAACACCGGGGAGCTGTTTTTT
V: TRBV5-4
size: NA
J: TRBJ2-2
D: TRBD1

CDR3: CASSTAGDAEAFF
DNA: TGTGCCAGTAGTACTGCAGGGGACGCTGAAGCTTTCTTT
V: TRBV19
size: NA
J: TRBJ1-1
D: NA

CDR3: CASSLTRIYNEQFF
DNA: TGTGCCAGCAGCTTAACTAGAATATACAATGAGCAGTTCTTC
V: TRBV7-9
size: NA
J: TRBJ2-1
D: NA

CDR3: CASSIFAGSSGELFF
DNA: TGTGCCAGTAGTATCTTCGCAGGTAGTTCCGGGGAGCTGTTTTTT
V: TRBV19
size: NA
J: TRBJ2-2
D: NA

CDR3: CASSPGTSYRGQYF
DNA: TGTGCCAGCAGCCCCGGGACTAGCTATCGGGGACAGTACTTC
V: TRBV5-4
size: NA
J: TRBJ2-4
D: TRBD2

CDR3: CASSQGQTSGNTIYF
DNA: TGTGCCAGCAGCCAGGGACAGACCTCTGGAAACACCATATATTTT
V: TRBV7-9
size: NA
J: TRBJ1-3
D: TRBD1

CDR3: CAWSDSSNQPQHF
DNA: TGTGCCTGGAGTGACAGTAGCAATCAGCCCCAGCATTTT
V: TRBV30
size: NA
J: TRBJ1-5
D: NA

CDR3: CASSQQREGYFEQFF
DNA: TGCGCCAGCAGCCAACAGCGGGAAGGGTACTTTGAGCAGTTCTTC
V: TRBV4-3
size: NA
J: TRBJ2-1
D: TRBD2

CDR3: CASRPALRDRATDTQYF
DNA: TGTGCCAGCAGGCCTGCGCTCCGGGACAGGGCCACAGATACGCAGTATTTT
V: TRBV2
size: NA
J: TRBJ2-3
D: TRBD1

CDR3: CASKLAWRGVNTEAFF
DNA: TGTGCCAGCAAATTAGCTTGGAGGGGAGTGAACACTGAAGCTTTCTTT
V: TRBV27
size: once
J: TRBJ1-1
D: NA

CDR3: CASSPVGTGDGYTF
DNA: TGTGCCAGCTCACCAGTGGGGACAGGGGATGGCTACACCTTC
V: TRBV18
size: few
J: TRBJ1-2
D: TRBD1

CDR3: CASSPRQIGQANYGYTF
DNA: TGTGCCAGCTCACCGCGCCAAATCGGACAGGCGAACTATGGCTACACCTTC
V: TRBV18
size: once
J: TRBJ1-2
D: TRBD1

CDR3: CASGGTGEKLFF
DNA: TGTGCCAGCGGGGGGACTGGCGAAAAACTGTTTTTT
V: TRBV28
size: NA
J: TRBJ1-4
D: NA

CDR3: CASKMGDRGQNIQYF
DNA: TGTGCCAGCAAGATGGGAGACAGGGGGCAAAACATTCAGTACTTC
V: TRBV7-2
size: NA
J: TRBJ2-4
D: TRBD1